This T cell receptor (beta chain) is from a study of shared clonotypes between healthy human individuals. Whole-study results and caveats: Among donors, sharing of clonotypes was expected to be affected by sequencing depth.

The investigators split CD4+ cells into a CD45RA+ naive subset and a CD45RA-negative memory subset. Regarding this clone: No antigen is known for it.

Assay: immunoSEQ multiplex PCR; the TCRdb copy retains only in-frame clones and omits some. Of more than 2,000,000 clones listed, 85% to 95% were seen once; the top ten hold 0.13% to 0.15%. Germline V CDR1 and CDR2: SGHRS, YFSETQ. V shed 3 bases and J 0 bases; nucleotides not matched to a gene: 11. The CDR3 length is 17 residues. This chain uses TRBV5-1 with TRBJ1-1, with TRBD1 identical over 7 bases. The sequence came from a man younger than 30 in good health. The sequenced sample was naive CD4+ T cells sorted from blood. Subset in this sample: CD45RA+ positively selected. The CDR3: CASSYSTDRAVNTEAFF. The CDR3 DNA reads as TGCGCCAGCAGCTACAGCACCGACAGGGCCGTGAACACTGAAGCTTTCTTT.